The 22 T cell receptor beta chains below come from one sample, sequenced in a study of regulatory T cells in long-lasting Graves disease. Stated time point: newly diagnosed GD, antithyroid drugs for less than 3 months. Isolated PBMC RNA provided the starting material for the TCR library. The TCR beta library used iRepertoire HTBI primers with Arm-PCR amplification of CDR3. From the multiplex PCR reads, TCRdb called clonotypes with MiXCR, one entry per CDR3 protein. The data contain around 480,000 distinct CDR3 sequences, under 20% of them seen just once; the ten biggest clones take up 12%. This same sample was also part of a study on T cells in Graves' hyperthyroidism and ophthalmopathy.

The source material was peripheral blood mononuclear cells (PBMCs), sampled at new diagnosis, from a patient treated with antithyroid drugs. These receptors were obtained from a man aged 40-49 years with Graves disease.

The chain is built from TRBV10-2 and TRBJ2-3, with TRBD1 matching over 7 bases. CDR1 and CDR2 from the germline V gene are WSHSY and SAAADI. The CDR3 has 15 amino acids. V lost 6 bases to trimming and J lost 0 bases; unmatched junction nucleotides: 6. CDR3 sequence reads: CASRTTGFSTDTQYF. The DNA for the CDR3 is TGCGCCAGCAGAACGACAGGGTTCAGCACAGATACGCAGTATTTT.

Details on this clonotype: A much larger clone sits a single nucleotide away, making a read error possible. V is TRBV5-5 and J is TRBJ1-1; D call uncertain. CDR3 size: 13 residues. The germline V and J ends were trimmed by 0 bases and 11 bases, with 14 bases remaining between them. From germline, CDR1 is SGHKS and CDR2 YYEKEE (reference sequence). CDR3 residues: CASSLESLGWAFF. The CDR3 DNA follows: TGTGCCAGCAGCTTGGAGAGTCTCGGTTGGGCTTTCTTT. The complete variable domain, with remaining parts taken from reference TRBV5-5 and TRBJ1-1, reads DAGVTQSPTHLIKTRGQQVTLRCSPISGHKSVSWYQQVLGQGPQFIFQYYEKEERGRGNFPDRFSARQFPNYSSELNVNALLLGDSALYLCASSLESLGWAFFGQGTRLTVV.

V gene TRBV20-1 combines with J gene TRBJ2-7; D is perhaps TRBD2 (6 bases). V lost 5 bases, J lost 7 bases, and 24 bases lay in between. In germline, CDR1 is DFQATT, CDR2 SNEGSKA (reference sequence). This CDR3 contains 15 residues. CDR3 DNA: TGCAGTGCTCCCGTGGGGGGACCGGTCCTATGGGAGCAGTACTTC. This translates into CSAPVGGPVLWEQYF.

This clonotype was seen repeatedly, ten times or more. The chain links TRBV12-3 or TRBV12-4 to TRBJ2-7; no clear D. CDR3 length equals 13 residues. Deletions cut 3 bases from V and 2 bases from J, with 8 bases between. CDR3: CASSLTRTYEQYF. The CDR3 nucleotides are TGTGCCAGCAGTTTGACCCGTACCTACGAGCAGTACTTC.

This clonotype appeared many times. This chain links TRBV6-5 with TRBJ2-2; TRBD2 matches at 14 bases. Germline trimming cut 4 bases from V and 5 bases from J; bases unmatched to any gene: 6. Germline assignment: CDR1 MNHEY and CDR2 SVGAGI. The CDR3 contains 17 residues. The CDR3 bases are TGTGCCAGCAGTTCGGGACTAGCGGGAGTAAGGACCGGGGAGCTGTTTTTT. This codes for CASSSGLAGVRTGELFF.

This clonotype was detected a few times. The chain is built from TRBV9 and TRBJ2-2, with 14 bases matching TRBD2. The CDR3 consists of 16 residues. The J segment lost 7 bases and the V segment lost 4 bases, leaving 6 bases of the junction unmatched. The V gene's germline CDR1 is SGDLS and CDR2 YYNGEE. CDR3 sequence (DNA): TGTGCCAGCAGCCCGGGACTAGCGGGAGTAGACGGGGAGCTGTTTTTT. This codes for CASSPGLAGVDGELFF.

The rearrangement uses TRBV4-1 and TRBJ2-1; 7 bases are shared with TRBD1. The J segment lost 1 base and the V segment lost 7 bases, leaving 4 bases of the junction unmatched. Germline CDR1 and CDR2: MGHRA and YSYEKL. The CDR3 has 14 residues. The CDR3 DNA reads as TGCGCCAGCACAGGACAGGAATCCTACAATGAGCAGTTCTTC. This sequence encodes CASTGQESYNEQFF.

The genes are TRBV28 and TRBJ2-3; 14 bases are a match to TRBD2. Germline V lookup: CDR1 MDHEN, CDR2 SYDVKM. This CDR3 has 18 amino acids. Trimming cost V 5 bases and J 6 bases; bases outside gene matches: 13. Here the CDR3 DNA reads TGTGCCAGCAGTCCGCGCCGACTAGCGGGAGGGGATCCGGATACGCAGTATTTT. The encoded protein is CASSPRRLAGGDPDTQYF.

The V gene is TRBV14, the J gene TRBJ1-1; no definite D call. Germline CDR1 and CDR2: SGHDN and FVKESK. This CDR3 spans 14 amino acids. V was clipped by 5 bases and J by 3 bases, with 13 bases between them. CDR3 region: CASSDFVGDTEAFF. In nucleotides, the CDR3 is TGTGCCAGCAGCGACTTTGTTGGGGACACTGAAGCTTTCTTT.

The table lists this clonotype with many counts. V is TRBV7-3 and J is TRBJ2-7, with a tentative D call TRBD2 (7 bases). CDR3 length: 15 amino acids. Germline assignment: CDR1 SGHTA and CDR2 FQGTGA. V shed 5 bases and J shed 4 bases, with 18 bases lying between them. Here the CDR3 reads CASSQGGLGGYEQYF. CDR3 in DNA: TGTGCCAGCAGCCAAGGTGGACTAGGGGGATACGAGCAGTACTTC.

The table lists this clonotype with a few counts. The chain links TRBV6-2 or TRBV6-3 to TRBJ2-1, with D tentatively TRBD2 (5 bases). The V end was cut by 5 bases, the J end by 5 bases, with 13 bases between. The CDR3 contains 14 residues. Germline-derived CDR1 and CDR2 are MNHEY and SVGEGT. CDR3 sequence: CASSDYQDHNEQFF. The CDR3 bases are TGTGCCAGCAGTGACTACCAGGACCACAATGAGCAGTTCTTC.

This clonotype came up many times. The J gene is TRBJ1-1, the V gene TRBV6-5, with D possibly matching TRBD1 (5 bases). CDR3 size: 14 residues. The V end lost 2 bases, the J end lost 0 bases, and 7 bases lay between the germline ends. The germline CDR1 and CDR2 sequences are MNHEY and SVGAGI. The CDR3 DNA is TGTGCCAGCAGTTACGCAGGGATGAACACTGAAGCTTTCTTT. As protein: CASSYAGMNTEAFF.

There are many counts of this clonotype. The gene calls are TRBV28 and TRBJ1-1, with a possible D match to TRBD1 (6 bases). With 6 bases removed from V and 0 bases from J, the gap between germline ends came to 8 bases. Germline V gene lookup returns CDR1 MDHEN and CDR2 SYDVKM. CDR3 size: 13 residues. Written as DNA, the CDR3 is TGTGCCAGCAGGGACAGAGTGAACACTGAAGCTTTCTTT. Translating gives CASRDRVNTEAFF.

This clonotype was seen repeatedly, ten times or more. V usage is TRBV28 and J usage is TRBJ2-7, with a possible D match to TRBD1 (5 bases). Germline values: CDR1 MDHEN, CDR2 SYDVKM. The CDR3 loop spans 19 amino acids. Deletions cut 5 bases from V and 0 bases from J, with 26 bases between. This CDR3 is CASSPYRLLQGQGSYEQYF. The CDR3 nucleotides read TGTGCCAGCAGTCCCTACCGACTCCTTCAGGGCCAGGGCTCCTACGAGCAGTACTTC.

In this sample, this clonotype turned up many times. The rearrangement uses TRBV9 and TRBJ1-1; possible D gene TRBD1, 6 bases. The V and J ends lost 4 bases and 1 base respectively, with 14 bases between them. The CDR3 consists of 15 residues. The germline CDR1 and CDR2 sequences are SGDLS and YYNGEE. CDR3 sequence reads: CASSLSGTSNTEAFF. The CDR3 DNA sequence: TGTGCCAGCAGCCTGAGCGGGACATCGAACACTGAAGCTTTCTTT.

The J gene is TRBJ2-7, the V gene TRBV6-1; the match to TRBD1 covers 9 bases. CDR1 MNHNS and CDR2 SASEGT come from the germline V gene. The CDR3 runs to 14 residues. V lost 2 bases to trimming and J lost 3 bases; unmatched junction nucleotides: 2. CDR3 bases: TGTGCCAGCAGTGAAACGGGACAGGGCTACGAGCAGTACTTC. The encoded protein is CASSETGQGYEQYF.

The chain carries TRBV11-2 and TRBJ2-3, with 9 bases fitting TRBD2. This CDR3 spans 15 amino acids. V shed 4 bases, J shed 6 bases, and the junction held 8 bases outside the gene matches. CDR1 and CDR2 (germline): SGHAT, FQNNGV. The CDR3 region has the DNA TGTGCCAGCAGCTCCTTAGCGGGAGTAAGTGATACGCAGTATTTT. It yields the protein CASSSLAGVSDTQYF.

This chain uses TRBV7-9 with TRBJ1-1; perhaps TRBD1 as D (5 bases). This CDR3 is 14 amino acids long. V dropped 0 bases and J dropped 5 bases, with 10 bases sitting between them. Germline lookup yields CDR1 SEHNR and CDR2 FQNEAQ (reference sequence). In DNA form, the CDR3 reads TGTGCCAGCAGCTTAGCGGGGGGTCAGACTGAAGCTTTCTTT. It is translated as CASSLAGGQTEAFF.

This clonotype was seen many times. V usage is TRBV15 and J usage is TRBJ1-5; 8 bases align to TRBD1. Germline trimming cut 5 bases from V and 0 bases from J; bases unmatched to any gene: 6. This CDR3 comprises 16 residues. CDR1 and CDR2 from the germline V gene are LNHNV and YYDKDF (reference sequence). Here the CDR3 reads CATSADRGGSNQPQHF. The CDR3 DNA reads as TGTGCCACCAGCGCAGACAGGGGCGGTAGCAATCAGCCCCAGCATTTT.

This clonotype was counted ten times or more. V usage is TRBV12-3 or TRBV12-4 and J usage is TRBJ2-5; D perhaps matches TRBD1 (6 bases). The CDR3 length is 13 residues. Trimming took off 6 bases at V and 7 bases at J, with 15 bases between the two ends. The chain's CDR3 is CASRLTGDRTQYF. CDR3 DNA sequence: TGTGCCAGCAGACTGACAGGAGATCGGACCCAGTACTTC.

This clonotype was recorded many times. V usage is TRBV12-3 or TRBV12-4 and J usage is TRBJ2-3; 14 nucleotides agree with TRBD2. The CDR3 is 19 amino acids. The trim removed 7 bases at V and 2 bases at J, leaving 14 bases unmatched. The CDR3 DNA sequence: TGTGCCAGCACCTCGGGGACTAGCGGGAGACGGGGACACACAGATACGCAGTATTTT. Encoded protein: CASTSGTSGRRGHTDTQYF.

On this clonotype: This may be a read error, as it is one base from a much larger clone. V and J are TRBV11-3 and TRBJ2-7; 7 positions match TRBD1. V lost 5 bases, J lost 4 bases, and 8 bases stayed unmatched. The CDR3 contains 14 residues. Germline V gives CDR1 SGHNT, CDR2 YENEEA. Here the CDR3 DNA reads TGTGCCAGCAGCCTCGGGACAGCCGGTTACGAGCAGTACTTC. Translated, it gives CASSLGTAGYEQYF.